A single T cell receptor (beta chain) is shown here with its context. The antigen is undetermined. The PCR made use of 60 Vbeta and 13 Jbeta primers. Assay: immunoSEQ multiplex PCR; the TCRdb copy retains only in-frame clones and omits some. The sample yields under 150,000 clones, approximately 81% seen once. This record comes from a study of cytomegalovirus exposure and HLA in healthy donors. After removal of 3 bases from V and 0 bases from J, the junction contained 11 bases not matched to a gene. The germline V gene has CDR1 SGHVS and CDR2 FQNEAQ. The CDR3 has 18 residues. Study-level results: Roughly uniform depth of sequencing across donors was assumed in presence/absence analyses. Another analysis was done later, and it associated roughly 15,000 TCR beta sequences with HLA alleles at 0.05 false discovery rate. Some V segments (TRBV6-2 and TRBV6-3 among them) were excluded as indistinguishable.

Sequencing was performed on PBMCs. V gene TRBV7-8 combines with J gene TRBJ1-5, with 7 bases identical to TRBD1. The sequence came from a young man in good health and CMV-seronegative. The CDR3 spells CASSFRQGHLNSNQPQHF. The CDR3, as DNA: TGTGCCAGCAGCTTTCGACAGGGCCATCTAAATAGCAATCAGCCCCAGCATTTT.